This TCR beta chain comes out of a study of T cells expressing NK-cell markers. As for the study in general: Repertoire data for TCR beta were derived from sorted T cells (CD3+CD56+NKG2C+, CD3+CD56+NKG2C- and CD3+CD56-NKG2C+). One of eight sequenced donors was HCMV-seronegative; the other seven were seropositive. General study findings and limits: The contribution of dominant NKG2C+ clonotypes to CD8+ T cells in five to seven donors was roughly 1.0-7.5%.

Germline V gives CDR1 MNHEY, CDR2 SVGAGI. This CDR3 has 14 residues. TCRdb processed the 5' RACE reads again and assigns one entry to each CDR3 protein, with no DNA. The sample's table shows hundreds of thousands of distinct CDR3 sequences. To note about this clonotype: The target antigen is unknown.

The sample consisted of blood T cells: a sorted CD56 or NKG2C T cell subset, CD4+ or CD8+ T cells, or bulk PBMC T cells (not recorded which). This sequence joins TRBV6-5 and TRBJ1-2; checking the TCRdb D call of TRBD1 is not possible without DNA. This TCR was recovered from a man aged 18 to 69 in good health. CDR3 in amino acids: CASSSSGTVYGYTF.